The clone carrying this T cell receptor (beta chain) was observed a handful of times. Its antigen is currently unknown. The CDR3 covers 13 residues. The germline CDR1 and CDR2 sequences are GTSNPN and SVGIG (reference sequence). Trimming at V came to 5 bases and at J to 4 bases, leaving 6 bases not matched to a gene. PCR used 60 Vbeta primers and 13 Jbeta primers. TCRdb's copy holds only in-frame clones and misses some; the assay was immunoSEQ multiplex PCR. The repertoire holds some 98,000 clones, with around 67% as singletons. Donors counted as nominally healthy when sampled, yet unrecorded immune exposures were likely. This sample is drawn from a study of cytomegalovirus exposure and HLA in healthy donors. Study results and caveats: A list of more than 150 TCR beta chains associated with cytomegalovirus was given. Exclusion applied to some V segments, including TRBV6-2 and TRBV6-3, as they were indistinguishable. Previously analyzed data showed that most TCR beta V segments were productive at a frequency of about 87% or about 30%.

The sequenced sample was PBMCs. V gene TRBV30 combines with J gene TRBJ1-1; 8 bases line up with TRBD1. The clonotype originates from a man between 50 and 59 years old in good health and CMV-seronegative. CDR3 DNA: TGTGCCTGGCTCAGGGGGCCGTTCACTGAAGCTTTCTTT. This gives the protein CAWLRGPFTEAFF.